This TCR beta chain was sequenced in a study of cytomegalovirus exposure and HLA in healthy donors. Amplification used 60 Vbeta primers and 13 Jbeta primers. Profiling relied on immunoSEQ multiplex PCR, and the TCRdb table lists in-frame clones only, not all of them. This table holds about 120,000 clones, under 80% found once. Findings of the study overall: Roughly uniform depth of sequencing across donors was assumed in presence/absence analyses. Most observed TCR sequences were rare, whereas some public TCRs were detected in many donors. Common viral pathogens seemed, in a later analysis, to connect with several of the most significant clusters. The productive fraction for most TCR beta V segments was about 87% or about 30% in an earlier analysis.

Germline CDR1 reads SNHLY; CDR2 reads FYNNEI. This CDR3 is built from 13 residues. V lost 6 bases and J 5 bases, leaving 14 bases between the germline ends. This clone was counted between two and nine times. What it binds is unknown. This sequence was found in a man aged 55 to 70 in good health and CMV-seropositive. Sequencing was carried out using PBMCs. The J gene is TRBJ2-7, the V gene TRBV2, with D hard to call. This CDR3 is CASRTLVLHEQYF. The CDR3 DNA reads as TGTGCCAGCAGAACTCTAGTCCTCCACGAGCAGTACTTC.